The 2 T cell receptor beta chains below were found in one sample sequenced in a study of neurological immune-mediated disorders. Specified time point: longitudinal time-point 2. TCRdb redid the calling of the 5' RACE reads with MiXCR, one entry per CDR3 protein. The sample records roughly 80,000 distinct CDR3 sequences, 4.5% to 7.5% being singletons. Source material: PBMCs. The receptors originated from a woman aged 60 to 75 with multiple sclerosis.

This clonotype was picked up many times. The chain is built from TRBV20-1 and TRBJ2-2; 10 nucleotides match TRBD1. The CDR3 runs 17 residues. V dropped 6 bases and J dropped 4; count of bases not matched to a gene: 14. CDR1 is DFQATT, CDR2 SNEGSKA, per germline (reference sequence). For the CDR3, the DNA is TGCAGTGCACATACCATGACAGGGGGCAATCCCACCGGGGAGCTGTTTTTT. Translation gives CSAHTMTGGNPTGELFF.

This clonotype was picked up many times. This sequence joins TRBV20-1 and TRBJ1-1; D possibly corresponds to TRBD1 (5 bases). This CDR3 has 14 residues. The V and J ends lost 0 bases and 4 bases respectively, with 12 bases between them. The germline V gene has CDR1 DFQATT and CDR2 SNEGSKA (reference sequence). CDR3 sequence: CSARDPGVPTEAFF. CDR3 DNA sequence: TGCAGTGCTAGAGATCCGGGGGTACCCACTGAAGCTTTCTTT.